A single sample is the source of the 17 T cell receptor beta chains below, sequenced in a study of breast tumors, draining lymph nodes, adjacent tissues. Via MiXCR, TCRdb re-called the multiplex PCR reads, giving one row per CDR3 protein. This sample has about 180,000 distinct CDR3 sequences, with about 30% found just once. Breast cancer patients provided tissue from their axillary draining lymph nodes. Sequenced input: axillary lymph node tissue. Source of these receptors: a female donor with breast cancer. Some clones in this sample may be carry-over from other donors' samples.

This chain links TRBV7-2 with TRBJ1-6; the D is unclear. Germline V gene data show CDR1 as SGHTA and CDR2 as FQGNSA. This CDR3 contains 20 residues. Trimming removed 2 bases from V and 0 bases from J, with 20 bases in between. The CDR3 DNA reads as TGTGCCAGCAGCTTATCTAAGCCTCTGCAGCTGTGCTCCTATAATTCACCCCTCCACTTT. This translates into CASSLSKPLQLCSYNSPLHF.

The V gene is TRBV28, the J gene TRBJ1-2; 7 positions agree with TRBD1. V dropped 6 bases and J dropped 2; count of bases not matched to a gene: 6. The CDR3 has 14 residues. Germline CDR1 and CDR2: MDHEN and SYDVKM. This CDR3 is CASSPGGSNYGYTF. DNA for the CDR3: TGTGCCAGCAGCCCAGGGGGATCAAACTATGGCTACACCTTC.

The chain combines TRBV20-1 with TRBJ2-3; D call uncertain. The germline V gene encodes CDR1 DFQATT and CDR2 SNEGSKA (reference sequence). Trimming shortened V by 3 bases and J by 8 bases, and 27 bases separated the two germline ends. CDR3 length: 17 amino acids. DNA of the CDR3: TGCAGTGCTAGTAGTCTGGGCCACCAACATAGCATAGGTACGCAGTATTTT. Protein sequence: CSASSLGHQHSIGTQYF.

The chain links TRBV29-1 to TRBJ2-7; D possibly uses TRBD1 or TRBD2 (5 bases each). The germline CDR1 and CDR2 sequences are SQVTM and ANQGSEA. The CDR3 contains 13 residues. V shed 8 bases and J shed 3 bases, with 17 bases lying between them. DNA of the CDR3: TGCAGCCTACCGGGGCGGTACTTCTACGAGCAGTACTTC. Translated: CSLPGRYFYEQYF.

This clonotype was detected many times. This chain joins TRBV28 and TRBJ2-6; TRBD1 agrees at 9 bases. The V and J ends lost 5 bases and 0 bases, in that order; junction bases with no gene match: 5. This CDR3 contains 17 residues. Germline CDR1 is MDHEN and CDR2 is SYDVKM. The CDR3 sequence is CASSTRDRVSGANVLTF. DNA for the CDR3: TGTGCCAGCAGTACCCGGGACAGGGTCTCTGGGGCCAACGTCCTGACTTTC.

The sample holds many counts of this clonotype. V and J are TRBV20-1 and TRBJ2-7; D unclear. Between the trimmed V and J ends, which lost 2 bases and 3 bases, there was a span of 8 bases. The length of the CDR3 is 12 residues. In germline, CDR1 is DFQATT, CDR2 SNEGSKA (reference sequence). Here the CDR3 reads CSARLGGYEQYF. As DNA, the CDR3 is TGCAGTGCTAGACTCGGCGGCTACGAGCAGTACTTC.

The chain couples TRBV27 to TRBJ2-3; D gene uncertain. The germline CDR1 and CDR2 sequences are MNHEY and SMNVEV (reference sequence). V was trimmed by 1 base and J by 4 bases, leaving 18 bases between them. This CDR3 contains 17 residues. In nucleotides, the CDR3 is TGTGCCAGCAGTTTATTGCAACAGACTCTTTACCCAGATACGCAGTATTTT. As protein: CASSLLQQTLYPDTQYF.

At least ten counts were recorded for this clonotype. A read error may be the cause here, since a much bigger clone is one base away. The V call is TRBV6-1, the J call TRBJ1-2, with D uncertain. Germline V gene sequence: CDR1 MNHNS, CDR2 SASEGT. Trimming removed 5 bases from V and 8 bases from J, with 12 bases in between. This CDR3 comprises 12 residues. CDR3 sequence reads: CASSQISRGYTF. The CDR3 DNA follows: TGTGCCAGCAGTCAAATAAGTAGGGGCTACACCTTC.

The chain couples TRBV7-8 to TRBJ2-2, with D maybe TRBD1 (6 bases). Trimming left V 4 bases short and J 8 bases short, with 8 bases between. CDR1 and CDR2 from the germline V gene are SGHVS and FQNEAQ. The CDR3 spans 12 residues. CDR3 nucleotides: TGTGCCAGCAGCTCCGGGACAGGGGAGCTGTTTTTT. Encoded protein: CASSSGTGELFF.

This clonotype occurred many times. V is TRBV28 and J is TRBJ2-3, with TRBD2 matching 7 bases. Germline values: CDR1 MDHEN, CDR2 SYDVKM. Losses at the gene ends were 10 bases for V and 1 base for J; bases not matched to a gene: 5. The CDR3 covers 13 residues. The CDR3 DNA reads TGTGCCACCGGGACTACCCGCACAGATACGCAGTATTTT. It yields the protein CATGTTRTDTQYF.

As regards this clonotype: This may come from a read error, since a much larger clone is one base off. The chain joins TRBV20-1 to TRBJ2-1; no definite D call. The CDR3 runs to 15 residues. The V gene lost 3 bases and the J gene lost 8 bases, with 20 bases spanning the gap. Germline CDR1 reads DFQATT; CDR2 reads SNEGSKA (reference sequence). This chain's CDR3 is CSARIGGWDADEQFF. CDR3 coding DNA: TGCAGTGCTAGGATCGGCGGCTGGGATGCCGATGAGCAGTTCTTC.

To note about this clonotype: Its ends do not fully match the called genes, so a read error is possible. The chain combines TRBV7-2 with TRBJ2-5, with 8 bases aligning to TRBD2. The CDR3 totals 12 residues. The germline gives CDR1 SGHTA, CDR2 FQGNSA. DNA for the CDR3: TGTGCCAGCAGCCCAACGGGAGGGACCCAGTATTTC. This sequence encodes CASSPTGGTQYF.

About this clonotype itself: A much larger clone lies one base from this, so it may be a read error. Given the absence of the conserved phenylalanine or tryptophan at the CDR3 end, a read error is likely. Because the CDR3's place on the DNA is in doubt, the DNA is left out and the CDR3 is given as listed by TCRdb. The rearrangement joins TRBV20-1 to TRBJ2-1; the D call of TRBD1 is as the table states it, not checked on the DNA. Per the germline V gene, CDR1 is DFQATT and CDR2 is SNEGSKA (reference sequence). The CDR3 length is 10 residues, termini included. Here the CDR3 reads CSARGARVFS.

This clonotype has ten or more counts. V is TRBV19 and J is TRBJ2-1; TRBD1 agrees at 7 bases. V lost 7 bases and J lost 5; bases outside the gene matches: 8. Germline V gives CDR1 LNHDA, CDR2 SQIVND (reference sequence). The CDR3 is made up of 14 amino acids. As DNA, the CDR3 is TGTGCCAGTACCTCAATAGACAGGGACAATGAGCAGTTCTTC. Residues: CASTSIDRDNEQFF.

This clonotype came up many times. The rearrangement joins TRBV4-2 to TRBJ2-5; 8 bases agree with TRBD2. V dropped 2 bases and J dropped 2; count of bases not matched to a gene: 16. CDR1 is LGHNA and CDR2 is YNFKEQ in the germline V gene. This CDR3 has 19 residues. CDR3 residues: CASSQPPGASGLGQETQYF. CDR3 coding DNA: TGTGCCAGCAGCCAACCCCCTGGGGCTAGCGGGCTTGGGCAAGAGACCCAGTACTTC.

This clonotype was picked up many times. V is TRBV28 and J is TRBJ2-3; D not certain. The V gene lost 6 bases and the J gene lost 4 bases, with 20 bases spanning the gap. The CDR3 contains 16 residues. CDR1 and CDR2 (germline): MDHEN, SYDVKM. CDR3 in amino acids: CASRLKPRYMADTQYF. The DNA of the CDR3 is TGTGCCAGCAGACTAAAACCTCGATACATGGCAGATACGCAGTATTTT.

This clonotype was recorded many times. This rearrangement joins TRBV5-6 to TRBJ1-5; 7 nucleotides match TRBD1. V was pared by 2 bases and J by 6 bases, with 8 bases of the junction left unmatched. Per the germline V gene, CDR1 is SGHDT and CDR2 is YYEEEE. CDR3 length: 15 amino acids. CDR3 DNA sequence: TGTGCCAGCAGCTTCCGGGACAGTCGAGTTCAGCCCCAGCATTTT. This gives the protein CASSFRDSRVQPQHF.